Detailed here is one TCR beta chain. Its specificity is unknown. A second PCR, run for about 7 to 11 cycles, used a sample-barcoded 5' primer plus a J-beta primer mix. Each CDR3 protein is one row after TCRdb ran MiXCR on the 5' RACE reads. The sample lists more than 750,000 distinct CDR3 sequences; under 35% were seen once. The data were taken from a study of blood T cells in healthy people across ages. Each sample used at least 6 million PBMCs. Findings and limits, study-wide: Diversity estimates from one million T cells were considered underestimates.

The sample was also reused in another study, on T cells of mothers and their children. From that study: The study found slightly higher but non-significant overlap in related versus unrelated mother-child pairs. No clones detected were persistent microchimeric T cell clones.

The receptor comes from a woman between 40 and 50 years old in good health. Input material: blood.

The CDR3 sequence is CASSQEGTGDNNEQFF. The CDR3 DNA reads as TGCGCCAGCAGCCAGGAAGGGACAGGGGATAACAATGAGCAGTTCTTC. The chain recombines TRBV4-3 with TRBJ2-1; TRBD1 aligns across 10 bases. The CDR3 has 16 residues. Per germline, CDR1 LGHNA and CDR2 YSLEER. Losses at the gene ends were 3 bases for V and 5 bases for J; bases not matched to a gene: 7.